These T cell receptor beta chains were read from a single sample in a study of OX40 agonist ivuxolimab in advanced cancers. Repertoires were generated with immunoSEQ multiplex PCR, while TCRdb's copy carries only in-frame clones and drops some. The sample includes around 65,000 clones, about 85% of them seen just once. This sample comprised CD4+ or CD8+ T cells sorted from blood, obtained in a trial of the OX40 agonist ivuxolimab. The receptors were sampled from an adult with an advanced solid tumor such as melanoma, head and neck, liver or kidney cancer. Both conserved end residues are part of each CDR3. A D gene is named only where the DNA matches it firmly. Expanded clones get a size class; other rows say once, few or many, or leave the size out.

CDR3aa	CDR3nt	abundance	d_gene	v_gene	j_gene
CASSQVGTGSTDTQYF	TGCGCCAGCAGCCAAGTAGGGACAGGGAGCACAGATACGCAGTATTTT	-	TRBD1	TRBV4-1	TRBJ2-3
CASSRTSGGQIDTQYF	TGCGCCAGCAGCCGGACTAGCGGGGGGCAGATAGATACGCAGTATTTT	-	TRBD2	TRBV5-1	TRBJ2-3
CASSKSGAEISHGYTF	TGTGCCAGCAGCAAATCGGGAGCGGAGATATCTCATGGCTACACCTTC	-	-	TRBV7-9	TRBJ1-2
CASSLGALGARYEQYF	TGTGCCAGCAGCTTAGGGGCGTTGGGTGCCCGCTACGAGCAGTACTTC	-	-	TRBV11-2	TRBJ2-7
CASSQAKGQGNTGELFF	TGCGCCAGCAGCCAGGCCAAAGGACAGGGAAACACCGGGGAGCTGTTTTTT	-	TRBD1	TRBV4-3	TRBJ2-2
CASSLGGAAGETQYF	TGTGCCAGCAGTTTAGGGGGGGCGGCCGGGGAGACCCAGTACTTC	-	-	TRBV28	TRBJ2-5
CASSKGTGDTDTQYF	TGTGCCAGCAGCAAAGGGACAGGGGACACAGATACGCAGTATTTT	-	TRBD1	TRBV7-3	TRBJ2-3
CATSRGDFQGYTF	TGTGCCACCAGCAGAGGGGACTTCCAGGGCTACACCTTC	-	-	TRBV15	TRBJ1-2
CASSLRGGLNEQYF	TGTGCCAGCAGCTTACGCGGGGGGCTCAACGAGCAGTACTTC	-	TRBD2	TRBV7-2	TRBJ2-7
CASSSDRFRQPQHF	TGTGCCAGCAGTTCCGACAGATTTCGTCAGCCCCAGCATTTT	-	-	TRBV6-5	TRBJ1-5
CASSPDPGRGETQYF	TGTGCCAGCAGCCCAGACCCCGGTAGGGGGGAGACCCAGTACTTC	-	-	TRBV6-5	TRBJ2-5
CAISSAVGAYEQYF	TGTGCCATCAGTAGCGCCGTCGGGGCCTACGAGCAGTACTTC	once	-	TRBV10-3	TRBJ2-7
CSAMVAETQYF	TGCAGTGCTATGGTGGCGGAGACCCAGTACTTC	-	-	TRBV20-1	TRBJ2-5
CASRNTGGLGEKLFF	TGCGCCAGCAGGAATACAGGGGGCCTAGGAGAAAAACTGTTTTTT	-	TRBD1	TRBV5-1	TRBJ1-4
CASSQDGGGVNLAKNIQYF	TGCGCCAGCAGCCAAGACGGAGGAGGGGTCAACCTAGCCAAAAACATTCAGTACTTC	-	-	TRBV4-3	TRBJ2-4
CASRTTQGFYTEAFF	TGTGCCAGCAGGACCACACAGGGATTTTACACTGAAGCTTTCTTT	-	-	TRBV27	TRBJ1-1
CASSKEPGLADYNEQFF	TGCGCCAGCAGCAAGGAACCGGGACTAGCAGATTACAATGAGCAGTTCTTC	-	TRBD2	TRBV5-1	TRBJ2-1
CASSLGQGRTEAFF	TGTGCCAGCAGCTTAGGCCAGGGGCGCACTGAAGCTTTCTTT	-	-	TRBV7-9	TRBJ1-1
CASSHPPSYEQYF	TGTGCCAGCAGCCACCCACCATCCTACGAGCAGTACTTC	-	-	TRBV4-2	TRBJ2-7
CASSLDGDTQYF	TGTGCCAGCAGCTTGGACGGGGATACGCAGTATTTT	-	-	TRBV5-6	TRBJ2-3
CASSSLAGREGTDTQYF	TGTGCCAGTAGTAGTCTAGCGGGGCGGGAAGGCACAGATACGCAGTATTTT	-	TRBD2	TRBV19	TRBJ2-3
CASSLEVSPLHF	TGTGCCAGCAGCTTAGAAGTGTCACCCCTCCACTTT	-	-	TRBV7-9	TRBJ1-6
CASSVVSADTEAFF	TGTGCCAGCAGCGTAGTGTCAGCCGACACTGAAGCTTTCTTT	few	-	TRBV9	TRBJ1-1
CASSLAPTEKETQYF	TGTGCCAGCAGCTTAGCCCCGACAGAAAAAGAGACCCAGTACTTC	-	-	TRBV11-3	TRBJ2-5
CASSAGIRELFF	TGTGCCAGCAGCGCTGGCATCCGGGAGCTGTTTTTT	-	-	TRBV9	TRBJ2-2
CASSMVGGPVTGELFF	TGTGCCAGTAGTATGGTGGGGGGGCCAGTCACCGGGGAGCTGTTTTTT	-	-	TRBV19	TRBJ2-2
CASSLAAGQAWGTYNEQFF	TGCGCCAGCAGCTTGGCCGCAGGACAGGCTTGGGGGACTTACAATGAGCAGTTCTTC	-	-	TRBV5-1	TRBJ2-1
CASSLGQNSPLHF	TGTGCCAGCAGCTTAGGACAGAATTCACCCCTCCACTTT	-	-	TRBV11-3	TRBJ1-6
CASRQTGGSGANVLTF	TGTGCCAGCAGACAAACAGGGGGCTCTGGGGCCAACGTCCTGACTTTC	-	TRBD1	TRBV7-2	TRBJ2-6
CASSGATVRTEAFF	TGTGCCAGCAGTGGAGCGACAGTCAGAACTGAAGCTTTCTTT	-	-	TRBV6-5	TRBJ1-1
CASSLEWGTLSNEKLFF	TGTGCCAGCAGCCTGGAATGGGGGACGTTATCTAATGAAAAACTGTTTTTT	-	-	TRBV5-8	TRBJ1-4
CASSLQGNSPLHF	TGTGCCAGCTCCCTCCAGGGTAATTCACCCCTCCACTTT	-	-	TRBV18	TRBJ1-6
CATSREAGLTEAFF	TGTGCCACCAGCAGAGAGGCAGGGCTCACTGAAGCTTTCTTT	once	-	TRBV15	TRBJ1-1
CASSEGTHQETQYF	TGTGCCAGCAGTGAAGGGACACACCAAGAGACCCAGTACTTC	-	-	TRBV2	TRBJ2-5
CASSLRSQVSTDTQYF	TGTGCCAGCAGCTTACGTTCCCAGGTTAGCACAGATACGCAGTATTTT	-	-	TRBV13	TRBJ2-3
CASSFLSSGGQTQYF	TGCGCCAGCAGCTTTCTTTCTAGCGGGGGACAGACCCAGTACTTC	-	TRBD2	TRBV5-1	TRBJ2-5
CASSPGGRRGGGEQFF	TGTGCCAGCAGCCCAGGCGGGCGGCGGGGGGGCGGTGAGCAGTTCTTC	-	TRBD2	TRBV11-3	TRBJ2-1
CASSFMDRVNAEAFF	TGTGCCAGCAGCTTTATGGACAGGGTTAACGCTGAAGCTTTCTTT	-	TRBD1	TRBV7-8	TRBJ1-1
CASSDSGGAYEQYF	TGTGCCAGCAGCGATAGCGGGGGGGCTTACGAGCAGTACTTC	-	TRBD2	TRBV5-6	TRBJ2-7
CASRPGAGGAINEKLFF	TGTGCCAGCAGACCGGGGGCAGGGGGCGCGATTAATGAAAAACTGTTTTTT	-	TRBD1	TRBV5-6	TRBJ1-4
CAISGGREAQPQHF	TGTGCCATCAGTGGGGGTCGGGAGGCGCAGCCCCAGCATTTT	-	-	TRBV10-3	TRBJ1-5
CASSLDVGSGANVLTF	TGTGCCAGTAGTCTGGACGTGGGCTCTGGGGCCAACGTCCTGACTTTC	few	-	TRBV19	TRBJ2-6
CAWSSQVYNSPLHF	TGTGCCTGGAGTAGCCAGGTGTATAATTCACCCCTCCACTTT	-	-	TRBV30	TRBJ1-6
CASKSRTASSYNSPLHF	TGTGCCAGCAAATCTAGGACAGCCAGCTCCTATAATTCACCCCTCCACTTT	-	-	TRBV7-2	TRBJ1-6
CASSLGSQGQETQYF	TGTGCCAGCAGCTTGGGCTCCCAGGGCCAAGAGACCCAGTACTTC	-	-	TRBV5-8	TRBJ2-5
CASSLGAGGGYGYTF	TGTGCCAGCAGCTTAGGGGCAGGGGGCGGCTATGGCTACACCTTC	-	TRBD1	TRBV11-2	TRBJ1-2
CASSLVWAINQPQHF	TGTGCCAGCAGCTTAGTATGGGCCATCAATCAGCCCCAGCATTTT	-	-	TRBV7-2	TRBJ1-5
CASSPRGTGMDLAKNIQYF	TGTGCCAGCTCACCACGGGGGACAGGGATGGATCTAGCCAAAAACATTCAGTACTTC	once	TRBD1	TRBV18	TRBJ2-4
CASSYPNSRTEAFF	TGTGCCAGCAGTTACCCAAATAGTCGCACTGAAGCTTTCTTT	-	-	TRBV6-5	TRBJ1-1
CASSPQDRVGYTF	TGTGCCAGCTCACCCCAGGACAGGGTTGGCTACACCTTC	-	TRBD1	TRBV18	TRBJ1-2
CASSLVLAGSYNEQFF	TGCGCCAGCAGCTTGGTGCTAGCGGGCTCCTACAATGAGCAGTTCTTC	-	TRBD2	TRBV5-1	TRBJ2-1
CASRPGLVFGNTIYF	TGTGCCAGCAGACCGGGCCTAGTATTTGGAAACACCATATATTTT	once	-	TRBV11-2	TRBJ1-3
CSVGTGMNTGELFF	TGCAGCGTAGGGACGGGGATGAACACCGGGGAGCTGTTTTTT	-	-	TRBV29-1	TRBJ2-2
CASSPRGRGKGQMNTEAFF	TGTGCCAGTAGCCCCCGAGGTCGGGGAAAGGGGCAAATGAACACTGAAGCTTTCTTT	once	-	TRBV19	TRBJ1-1
CASSLGLEAYEQYF	TGTGCCAGCAGCTTAGGACTAGAGGCCTACGAGCAGTACTTC	-	-	TRBV7-8	TRBJ2-7
CASSGPGQYSPLHF	TGTGCCAGCAGTGGTCCGGGACAGTATTCACCCCTCCACTTT	few	TRBD1	TRBV25-1	TRBJ1-6
CASSYRGGYTF	TGTGCCAGCAGTTATAGGGGTGGCTACACCTTC	-	-	TRBV6-1	TRBJ1-2
CASSYLERQGRNTIYF	TGTGCCAGCAGTTACCTCGAAAGACAGGGGCGGAACACCATATATTTT	-	TRBD1	TRBV6-6	TRBJ1-3
CASSYSGGNYGYTF	TGTGCCAGCAGTTACTCGGGCGGGAACTATGGCTACACCTTC	-	-	TRBV6-5	TRBJ1-2